The 27 T cell receptor beta chains presented below share a single source sample, sequenced in a study of post-analysis software for immune sequencing data. cDNA libraries for TCR beta contained unique molecular identifiers. TCRdb fed the PCR reads into MiXCR, producing one record per CDR3 protein. The sample holds about 500,000 distinct CDR3 sequences, roughly 45% seen once. The antigens these receptors bind are not known. General observations from the study: Controls had lower frequencies than patients of a handful of TRBV segments, which included TRBV5-6, TRBV5-1 and TRBV20-1.

Specimen: blood. All receptors come from a girl aged 5-17 years with multiple sclerosis.

The chain joins TRBV29-1 to TRBJ2-1, with 9 bases that match TRBD2. The CDR3 covers 13 residues. J lost 7 bases, V lost 7 bases, and 8 bases had no gene match. CDR1 SQVTM and CDR2 ANQGSEA come from the germline V gene. The CDR3 DNA follows: TGCAGCGCCTGGAGGCGGGAGGGAAATGAGCAGTTCTTC. Amino acid sequence: CSAWRREGNEQFF.

The sample holds a few counts of this clonotype. The chain has TRBV6-6 and TRBJ2-7; the D gene is possibly TRBD1 (6 bases). The CDR3 is 15 amino acids. V shed 6 bases and J shed 1 base, with 16 bases lying between them. CDR1 is MNHNY, CDR2 SVGAGI, per germline (reference sequence). The DNA for the CDR3 is TGTGCCAGCAGACAAGGGGGATCCCAGTCCTACGAGCAGTACTTC. It codes for CASRQGGSQSYEQYF.

This chain joins TRBV20-1 and TRBJ1-5; perhaps TRBD1 as D (6 bases). Trimming took 4 bases from V and 3 from J, leaving 13 bases between them. Germline CDR1 reads DFQATT; CDR2 reads SNEGSKA (reference sequence). This CDR3 comprises 14 residues. CDR3 bases: TGCAGTGCTATTCTCGGACAGTTCAATCAGCCCCAGCATTTT. Its translation is CSAILGQFNQPQHF.

This chain connects TRBV29-1 to TRBJ2-2; 9 nucleotides match TRBD1. Per germline, CDR1 SQVTM and CDR2 ANQGSEA. The CDR3 extends over 18 amino acids. The V segment lost 1 base and the J segment 5 bases; nucleotides outside the gene matches: 14. The CDR3 DNA follows: TGCAGCGTTGAAGTTCGCGGCCGGGACAGGGTAGGGACCGGGGAGCTGTTTTTT. Its translation is CSVEVRGRDRVGTGELFF.

This clonotype has only a few counts. CDR3 region: CASSFNPGEVWGGNNEQFF. DNA of the CDR3: TGTGCCAGCAGTTTTAATCCAGGGGAGGTCTGGGGGGGGAACAATGAGCAGTTCTTC. The chain employs TRBV6-2 or TRBV6-3 and TRBJ2-1; D possibly corresponds to TRBD2 (7 bases). This CDR3 comprises 19 residues. The V gene's germline CDR1 is MNHEY and CDR2 SVGEGT. V was shortened by 4 bases and J by 5 bases, with 27 bases between the two germline ends.

This clonotype has a handful of counts. This rearrangement joins TRBV29-1 to TRBJ1-1, with D unresolved. This CDR3 region has 14 residues. Germline V lookup: CDR1 SQVTM, CDR2 ANQGSEA. The V end lost 3 bases, the J end lost 5 bases, and 16 bases lay between the germline ends. The CDR3 spells CSVETVRTDTEAFF. In nucleotides, the CDR3 is TGCAGCGTTGAGACGGTAAGGACGGATACTGAAGCTTTCTTT.

This clonotype was counted between two and nine times. The rearrangement joins TRBV20-1 to TRBJ2-1; 10 bases are shared with TRBD2. Trimming at V came to 0 bases and at J to 0 bases, leaving 5 bases not matched to a gene. This CDR3 region has 17 residues. Looked up from germline, CDR1 is DFQATT and CDR2 is SNEGSKA (reference sequence). Here the CDR3 reads CSARDISGRASYNEQFF. DNA for the CDR3: TGCAGTGCTAGAGATATAAGCGGGAGGGCCTCCTACAATGAGCAGTTCTTC.

This clonotype was found many times. V and J are TRBV29-1 and TRBJ2-7; 8 nucleotides match TRBD1. CDR1 and CDR2 (germline): SQVTM, ANQGSEA. This CDR3 is 12 amino acids long. V gave up 6 bases and J gave up 3 bases; unmatched junction bases: 4. In DNA, the CDR3 is TGCAGCGTCGGACAGGGTGTCTACGAGCAGTACTTC. Translation: CSVGQGVYEQYF.

V is TRBV2 and J is TRBJ2-1; 7 bases map to TRBD2. This CDR3 comprises 16 residues. Germline lookup yields CDR1 SNHLY and CDR2 FYNNEI. With V trimmed by 6 bases and J by 8 bases, 16 bases remained unmatched. Written as DNA, the CDR3 is TGTGCCAGCAGCTCCTTCGCGGGAGAGGTCTCAGATGAGCAGTTCTTC. It translates to CASSSFAGEVSDEQFF.

The table lists this clonotype with a few counts. V and J are TRBV7-2 and TRBJ2-5; maybe TRBD2 (5 bases). Trimming stripped 1 base from V and 4 bases from J, with 16 bases between. The CDR3 contains 16 residues. CDR1 SGHTA and CDR2 FQGNSA come from the germline V gene. The CDR3 loop is CASSLGSGRGIETQYF. The CDR3 DNA reads as TGTGCCAGCAGCTTAGGATCAGGTCGAGGGATAGAGACCCAGTACTTC.

V gene TRBV15 combines with J gene TRBJ1-1; D might be TRBD1 (5 bases). The germline V gene has CDR1 LNHNV and CDR2 YYDKDF (reference sequence). The CDR3 consists of 11 residues. Deletions cut 8 bases from V and 7 bases from J, with 11 bases between. CDR3 DNA: TGTGCCACCCGGGACGGGTTTGAAGCTTTCTTT. Translated, it gives CATRDGFEAFF.

Notes on this clonotype: At one boundary the junction diverges from the germline segment, which might be a read error. V and J are TRBV12-3 or TRBV12-4 and TRBJ2-4; possibly TRBD1 for D (6 bases). The CDR3 spans 16 residues. The CDR3 reads CASSLVPQGTKNIQYF. CDR3 DNA: TGCGCCAGCAGTTTAGTCCCACAGGGAACCAAAAACATTCAGTACTTC.

This clonotype was found a few times. The chain has TRBV2 and TRBJ2-3; D could derive from TRBD1 or TRBD2 (6 bases each). The CDR3 covers 15 residues. V dropped 4 bases and J dropped 2 bases, with 13 bases sitting between them. Germline V gene lookup returns CDR1 SNHLY and CDR2 FYNNEI. The CDR3 spells CASSGGGRATDTQYF. In DNA, the CDR3 is TGTGCCAGCAGTGGTGGGGGGCGCGCCACAGATACGCAGTATTTT.

The chain has TRBV5-5 and TRBJ2-7, with D perhaps matching TRBD2 (6 bases). Germline CDR1 SGHKS, CDR2 YYEKEE (reference sequence). V gave up 6 bases and J gave up 3 bases, with 25 bases separating them. The CDR3 extends over 17 amino acids. CDR3 nucleotide sequence: TGTGCCAGCACCCAGCCTGGGAGGCAGGTCAACCTCTACGAGCAGTACTTC. Its translation: CASTQPGRQVNLYEQYF.

This clonotype was counted a few times. The chain links TRBV12-3 or TRBV12-4 to TRBJ1-1, with D perhaps matching TRBD1 (6 bases). Between the trimmed V and J ends, which lost 3 bases and 0 bases, there was a span of 14 bases. The CDR3 loop spans 16 amino acids. CDR3 loop: CASSFRRGPMNTEAFF. The CDR3 region has the DNA TGTGCCAGCAGTTTTCGGCGGGGGCCCATGAACACTGAAGCTTTCTTT.

This clonotype was found a few times. The V and J genes are TRBV20-1 and TRBJ2-1; 8 bases match TRBD2. V shed 3 bases, J shed 0 bases, and the junction held 7 bases outside the gene matches. This CDR3 region has 16 residues. The germline V gene has CDR1 DFQATT and CDR2 SNEGSKA (reference sequence). CDR3 in DNA: TGCAGTGCTAGCAGCGGGGGCATAAGCTCCTACAATGAGCAGTTCTTC. Its protein product is CSASSGGISSYNEQFF.

This clonotype was seen repeatedly, ten times or more. The chain couples TRBV5-1 to TRBJ2-4; D is unclear. Trimming took off 4 bases at V and 5 bases at J, with 16 bases between the two ends. Germline CDR1 is SGHRS and CDR2 is YFSETQ. The CDR3 has 15 residues. The chain's CDR3 is CASSPLPGSENIQYF. The CDR3 region has the DNA TGCGCCAGCAGCCCCCTGCCCGGTTCAGAAAACATTCAGTACTTC.

The chain carries TRBV18 and TRBJ2-6; D possibly uses TRBD1 or TRBD2 (6 bases each). Looked up from germline, CDR1 is KGHSH and CDR2 is LQKENI. V was clipped by 1 base and J by 2 bases, with 15 bases between them. The CDR3 length is 18 residues. DNA of the CDR3: TGTGCCAGCTCACCACTGTGGCCGGGGGCGACTGGGGCCAACGTCCTGACTTTC. Protein sequence: CASSPLWPGATGANVLTF.

This clonotype was detected only a few times. This chain uses TRBV20-1 with TRBJ2-5; D gene ambiguous. The V gene lost 4 bases and the J gene lost 6 bases, with 9 bases spanning the gap. This CDR3 has 11 amino acids. The germline gives CDR1 DFQATT, CDR2 SNEGSKA (reference sequence). CDR3 nucleotide sequence: TGCAGTGCTACGAGAGGCCAGACCCAGTACTTC. Amino acids: CSATRGQTQYF.

The genes are TRBV7-2 and TRBJ2-1; D is undetermined. The CDR3 length is 14 residues. The germline V gene has CDR1 SGHTA and CDR2 FQGNSA. V was trimmed by 1 base and J by 0 bases, leaving 4 bases between them. The CDR3 protein is CASSLGNSYNEQFF. CDR3 coding DNA: TGTGCCAGCAGCTTAGGCAACTCCTACAATGAGCAGTTCTTC.

This chain connects TRBV7-3 to TRBJ2-1; TRBD2 aligns across 13 bases. The CDR3 covers 20 residues. CDR1 and CDR2 from the germline V gene are SGHTA and FQGTGA. V was clipped by 6 bases and J by 5 bases; unmatched bases: 19. CDR3 sequence reads: CASSRNGELAGGPHDNEQFF. Written as DNA, the CDR3 is TGTGCCAGCAGTCGCAACGGTGAACTAGCGGGAGGGCCCCACGACAATGAGCAGTTCTTC.

This rearrangement joins TRBV2 to TRBJ2-3, with D possibly TRBD1 on 6 matching bases. The CDR3 runs 14 residues. Trimming stripped 3 bases from V and 4 bases from J, with 11 bases between. CDR1 SNHLY and CDR2 FYNNEI come from the germline V gene. CDR3 residues: CASSDRQGSDTQYF. The CDR3 DNA reads TGTGCCAGCAGTGATCGGCAGGGGTCAGATACGCAGTATTTT.

The J gene is TRBJ1-4, the V gene TRBV28; D is perhaps TRBD1 (6 bases). This CDR3 is 15 amino acids long. Per germline, CDR1 MDHEN and CDR2 SYDVKM. V was trimmed by 6 bases and J by 0 bases, leaving 11 bases between them. Here the CDR3 reads CASSPDSATNEKLFF. CDR3 DNA: TGTGCCAGCAGCCCGGACAGTGCAACTAATGAAAAACTGTTTTTT. Looking up the rest from reference TRBV28 and TRBJ1-4 gives the full variable domain: DVKVTQSSRYLVKRTGEKVFLECVQDMDHENMFWYRQDPGLGLRLIYFSYDVKMKEKGDIPEGYSVSREKKERFSLILESASTNQTSMYLCASSPDSATNEKLFFGSGTQLSVL.

This clonotype was seen a few times. The chain couples TRBV20-1 to TRBJ2-1; 10 nucleotides match TRBD2. The V gene end was trimmed by 5 bases and the J gene end by 3 bases; junction bases not matched to a gene: 10. CDR1 DFQATT and CDR2 SNEGSKA come from the germline V gene (reference sequence). The length of the CDR3 is 16 residues. CDR3 in amino acids: CSAQPLTSGFYNEQFF. The CDR3 DNA reads as TGCAGTGCTCAACCTTTGACTAGCGGGTTCTACAATGAGCAGTTCTTC.

The V and J genes are TRBV20-1 and TRBJ1-1, with 9 nucleotides matching TRBD1. The germline V gene has CDR1 DFQATT and CDR2 SNEGSKA (reference sequence). This CDR3 spans 13 amino acids. Trimming at V came to 3 bases and at J to 4 bases, leaving 3 bases not matched to a gene. The CDR3 loop is CSARTGGGTEAFF. CDR3 bases: TGCAGTGCTAGGACAGGGGGAGGCACTGAAGCTTTCTTT.

The rearrangement links TRBV20-1 to TRBJ2-5, with TRBD2 matching 7 bases. The V segment lost 3 bases and the J segment 5 bases; nucleotides outside the gene matches: 12. Germline V gene lookup returns CDR1 DFQATT and CDR2 SNEGSKA (reference sequence). The CDR3 covers 15 residues. The chain's CDR3 is CSASSGSGKGETQYF. CDR3 sequence (DNA): TGCAGTGCTAGTTCGGGGAGCGGGAAGGGGGAGACCCAGTACTTC.

The sample holds a few counts of this clonotype. The chain employs TRBV14 and TRBJ2-3; 7 bases line up with TRBD1. V lost 2 bases to trimming and J lost 2 bases; unmatched junction nucleotides: 4. Per the germline V gene, CDR1 is SGHDN and CDR2 is FVKESK. CDR3 size: 15 residues. The CDR3 nucleotides read TGTGCCAGCAGCCAACGGGGACAGTCCACAGATACGCAGTATTTT. Residues: CASSQRGQSTDTQYF.